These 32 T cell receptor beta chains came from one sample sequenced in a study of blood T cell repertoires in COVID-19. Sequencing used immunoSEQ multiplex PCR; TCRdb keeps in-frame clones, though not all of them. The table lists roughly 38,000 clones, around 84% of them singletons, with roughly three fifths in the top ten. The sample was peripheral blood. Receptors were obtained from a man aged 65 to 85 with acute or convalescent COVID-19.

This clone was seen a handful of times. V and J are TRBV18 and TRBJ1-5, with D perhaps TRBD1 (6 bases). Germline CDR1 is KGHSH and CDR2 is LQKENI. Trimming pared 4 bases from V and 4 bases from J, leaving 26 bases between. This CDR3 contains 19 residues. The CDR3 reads CASSHPRGAYFKLNQPQHF. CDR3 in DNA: TGTGCCAGCTCACATCCTCGGGGGGCCTACTTTAAACTTAATCAGCCCCAGCATTTT.

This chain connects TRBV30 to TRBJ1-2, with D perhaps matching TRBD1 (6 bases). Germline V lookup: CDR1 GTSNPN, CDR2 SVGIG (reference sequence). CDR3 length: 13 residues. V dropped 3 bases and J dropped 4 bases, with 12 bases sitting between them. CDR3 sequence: CAWSRQETYGYTF. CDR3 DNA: TGTGCCTGGAGCCGACAGGAAACCTATGGCTACACCTTC. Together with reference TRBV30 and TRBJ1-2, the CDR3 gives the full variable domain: SQTIHQWPATLVQPVGSPLSLECTVEGTSNPNLYWYRQAAGRGLQLLFYSVGIGQISSEVPQNLSASRPQDRQFILSSKKLLLSDSGFYLCAWSRQETYGYTFGSGTRLTVV.

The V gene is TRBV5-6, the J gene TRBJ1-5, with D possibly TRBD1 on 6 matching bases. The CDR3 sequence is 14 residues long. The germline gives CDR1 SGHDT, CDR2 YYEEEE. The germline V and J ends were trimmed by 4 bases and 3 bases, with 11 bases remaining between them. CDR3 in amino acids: CASSIGGINQPQHF. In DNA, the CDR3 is TGTGCCAGCAGCATAGGGGGTATCAATCAGCCCCAGCATTTT.

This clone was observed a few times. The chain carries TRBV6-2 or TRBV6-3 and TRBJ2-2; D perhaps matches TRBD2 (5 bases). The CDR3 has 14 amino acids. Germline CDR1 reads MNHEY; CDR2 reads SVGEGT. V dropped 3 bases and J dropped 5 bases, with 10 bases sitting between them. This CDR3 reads CASSYSVGTGELFF. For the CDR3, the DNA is TGTGCCAGCAGTTATAGCGTCGGGACCGGGGAGCTGTTTTTT.

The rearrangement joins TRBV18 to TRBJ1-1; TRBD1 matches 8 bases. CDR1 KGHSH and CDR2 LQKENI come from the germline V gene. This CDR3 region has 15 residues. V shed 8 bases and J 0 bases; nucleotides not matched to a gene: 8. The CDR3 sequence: CASADRGSVNTEAFF. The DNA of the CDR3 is TGTGCCAGCGCTGACAGGGGTTCAGTGAACACTGAAGCTTTCTTT.

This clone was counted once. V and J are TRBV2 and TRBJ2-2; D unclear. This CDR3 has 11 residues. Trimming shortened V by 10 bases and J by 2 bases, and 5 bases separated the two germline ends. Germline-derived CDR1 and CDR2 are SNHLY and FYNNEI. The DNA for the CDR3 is TGTGCCACCACAAACACCGGGGAGCTGTTTTTT. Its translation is CATTNTGELFF.

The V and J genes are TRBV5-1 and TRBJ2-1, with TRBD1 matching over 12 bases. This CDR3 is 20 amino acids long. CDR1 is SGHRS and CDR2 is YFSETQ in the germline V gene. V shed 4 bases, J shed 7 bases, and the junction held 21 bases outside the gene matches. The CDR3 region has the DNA TGCGCCAGCAGCCCAAGTCGGGGACAGGGGGCGTTCGGTACGGGGAATGAGCAGTTCTTC. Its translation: CASSPSRGQGAFGTGNEQFF.

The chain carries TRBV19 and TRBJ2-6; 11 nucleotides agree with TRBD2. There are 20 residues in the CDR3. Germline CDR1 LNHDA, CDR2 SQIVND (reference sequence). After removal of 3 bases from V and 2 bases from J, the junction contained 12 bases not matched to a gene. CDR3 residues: CASSIDGLAGYNPGANVLTF. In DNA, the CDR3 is TGTGCCAGTAGTATCGACGGACTAGCGGGCTATAATCCTGGGGCCAACGTCCTGACTTTC.

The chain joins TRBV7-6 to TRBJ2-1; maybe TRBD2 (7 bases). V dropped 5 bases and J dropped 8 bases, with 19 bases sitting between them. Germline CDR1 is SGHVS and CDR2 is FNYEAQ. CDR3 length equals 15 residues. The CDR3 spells CASSTRRGGGDEQFF. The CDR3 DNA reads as TGTGCCAGCAGCACCCGGCGAGGGGGGGGAGATGAGCAGTTCTTC.

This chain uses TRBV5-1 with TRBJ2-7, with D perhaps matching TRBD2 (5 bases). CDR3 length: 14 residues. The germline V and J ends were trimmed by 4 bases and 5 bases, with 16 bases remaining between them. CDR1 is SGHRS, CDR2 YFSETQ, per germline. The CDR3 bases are TGCGCCAGCAGCGGACTCCTCGAGGGTCACGAGCAGTACTTC. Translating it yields CASSGLLEGHEQYF.

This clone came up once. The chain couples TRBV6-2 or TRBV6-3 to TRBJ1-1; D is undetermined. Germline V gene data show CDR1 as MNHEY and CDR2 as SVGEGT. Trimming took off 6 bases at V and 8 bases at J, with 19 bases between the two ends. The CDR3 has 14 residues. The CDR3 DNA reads TGTGCCAGCAGCAAGATTCCCCGGGATCGGGAAGCTTTCTTT. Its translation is CASSKIPRDREAFF.

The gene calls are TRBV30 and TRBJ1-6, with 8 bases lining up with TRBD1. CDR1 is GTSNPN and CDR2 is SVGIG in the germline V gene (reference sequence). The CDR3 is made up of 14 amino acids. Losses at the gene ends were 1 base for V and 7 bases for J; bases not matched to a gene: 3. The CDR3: CAWSEQGGNSPLHF. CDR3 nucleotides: TGTGCCTGGAGTGAACAGGGGGGAAATTCACCCCTCCACTTT.

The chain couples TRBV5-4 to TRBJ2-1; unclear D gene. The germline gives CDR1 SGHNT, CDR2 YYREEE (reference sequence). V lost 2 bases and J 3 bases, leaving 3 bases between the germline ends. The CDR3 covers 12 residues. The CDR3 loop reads CASSFNYNEQFF. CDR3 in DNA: TGTGCCAGCAGCTTTAACTACAATGAGCAGTTCTTC.

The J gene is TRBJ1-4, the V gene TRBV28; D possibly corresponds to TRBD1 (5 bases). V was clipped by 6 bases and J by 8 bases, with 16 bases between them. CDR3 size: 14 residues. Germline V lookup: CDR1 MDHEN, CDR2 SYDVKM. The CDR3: CASSPPGGNEKLFF. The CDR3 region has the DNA TGTGCCAGCAGCCCCCCCGGGGGTAACGAAAAACTGTTTTTT.

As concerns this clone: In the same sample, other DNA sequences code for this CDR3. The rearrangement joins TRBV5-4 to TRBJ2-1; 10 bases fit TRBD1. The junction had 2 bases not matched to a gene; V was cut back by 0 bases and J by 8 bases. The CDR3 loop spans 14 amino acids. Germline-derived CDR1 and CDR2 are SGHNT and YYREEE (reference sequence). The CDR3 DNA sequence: TGTGCCAGCAGCTTGGGACAGGGGGCCGATGAGCAGTTCTTC. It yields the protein CASSLGQGADEQFF.

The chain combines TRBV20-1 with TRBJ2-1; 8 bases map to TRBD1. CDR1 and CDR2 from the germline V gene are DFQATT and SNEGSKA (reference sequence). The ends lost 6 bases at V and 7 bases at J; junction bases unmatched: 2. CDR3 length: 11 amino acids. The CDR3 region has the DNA TGCAGTGCCCACAGGGGGAATGAGCAGTTCTTC. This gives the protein CSAHRGNEQFF.

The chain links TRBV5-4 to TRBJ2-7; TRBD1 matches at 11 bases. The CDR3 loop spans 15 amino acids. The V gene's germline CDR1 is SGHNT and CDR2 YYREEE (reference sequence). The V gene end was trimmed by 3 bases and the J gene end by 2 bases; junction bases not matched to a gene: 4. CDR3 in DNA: TGTGCCAGCAGCTCTCCGGGACAGGGGGCCTACGAGCAGTACTTC. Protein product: CASSSPGQGAYEQYF. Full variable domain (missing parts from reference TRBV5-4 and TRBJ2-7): ETGVTQSPTHLIKTRGQQVTLRCSSQSGHNTVSWYQQALGQGPQFIFQYYREEENGRGNFPPRFSGLQFPNYSSELNVNALELDDSALYLCASSSPGQGAYEQYFGPGTRLTVT.

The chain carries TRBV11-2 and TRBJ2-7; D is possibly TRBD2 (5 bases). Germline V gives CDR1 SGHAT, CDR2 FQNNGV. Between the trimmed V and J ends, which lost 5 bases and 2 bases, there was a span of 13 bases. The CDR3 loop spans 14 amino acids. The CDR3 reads CASSPRTGTYEQYF. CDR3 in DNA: TGTGCCAGCAGCCCACGGACTGGAACCTACGAGCAGTACTTC. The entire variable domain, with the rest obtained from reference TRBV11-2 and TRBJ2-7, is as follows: EAGVAQSPRYKIIEKRQSVAFWCNPISGHATLYWYQQILGQGPKLLIQFQNNGVVDDSQLPKDRFSAERLKGVDSTLKIQPAKLEDSAVYLCASSPRTGTYEQYFGPGTRLTVT.

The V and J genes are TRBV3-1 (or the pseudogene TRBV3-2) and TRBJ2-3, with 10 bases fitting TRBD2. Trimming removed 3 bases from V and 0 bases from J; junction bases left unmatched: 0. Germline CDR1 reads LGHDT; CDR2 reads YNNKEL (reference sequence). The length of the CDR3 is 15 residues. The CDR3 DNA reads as TGTGCCAGCAGCCAGACTAGCGGGAGCACAGATACGCAGTATTTT. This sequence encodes CASSQTSGSTDTQYF.

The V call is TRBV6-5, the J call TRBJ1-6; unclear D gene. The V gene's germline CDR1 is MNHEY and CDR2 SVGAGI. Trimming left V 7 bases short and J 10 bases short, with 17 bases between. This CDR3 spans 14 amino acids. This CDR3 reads CASTELTGSSPLHF. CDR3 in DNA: TGTGCCAGCACAGAACTTACGGGTTCCTCACCCCTCCACTTT.

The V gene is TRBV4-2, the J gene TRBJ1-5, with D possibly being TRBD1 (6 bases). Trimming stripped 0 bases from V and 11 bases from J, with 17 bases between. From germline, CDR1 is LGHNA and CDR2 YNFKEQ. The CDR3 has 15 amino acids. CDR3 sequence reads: CASSQEPFRGEAQHF. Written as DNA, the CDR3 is TGTGCCAGCAGCCAAGAGCCCTTCAGGGGCGAGGCCCAGCATTTT.

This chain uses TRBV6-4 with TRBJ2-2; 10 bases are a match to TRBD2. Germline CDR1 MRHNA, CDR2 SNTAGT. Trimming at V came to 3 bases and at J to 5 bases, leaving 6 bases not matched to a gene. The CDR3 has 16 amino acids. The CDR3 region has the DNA TGTGCCAGCAGTGAGCAACCGGGACTAGCGACCGGGGAGCTGTTTTTT. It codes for CASSEQPGLATGELFF.

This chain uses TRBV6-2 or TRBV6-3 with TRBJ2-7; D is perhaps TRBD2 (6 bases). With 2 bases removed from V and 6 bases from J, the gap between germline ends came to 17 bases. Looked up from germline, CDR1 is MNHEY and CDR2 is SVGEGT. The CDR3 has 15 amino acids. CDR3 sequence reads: CASSYSTGSFSEQYF. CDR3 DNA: TGTGCCAGCAGTTACAGTACCGGGAGTTTCAGCGAGCAGTACTTC.

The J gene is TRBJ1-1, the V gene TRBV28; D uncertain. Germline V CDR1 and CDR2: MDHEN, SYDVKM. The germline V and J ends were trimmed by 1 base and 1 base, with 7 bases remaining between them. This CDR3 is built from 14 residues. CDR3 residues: CASSLSRRNTEAFF. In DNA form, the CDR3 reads TGTGCCAGCAGTTTATCAAGGAGGAACACTGAAGCTTTCTTT.

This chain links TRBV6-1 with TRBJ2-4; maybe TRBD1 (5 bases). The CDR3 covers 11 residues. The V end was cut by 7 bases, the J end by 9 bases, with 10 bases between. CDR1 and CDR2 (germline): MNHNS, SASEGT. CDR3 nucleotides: TGTGCCAGCAAGGGGATGGGCATTCAGTACTTC. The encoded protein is CASKGMGIQYF.

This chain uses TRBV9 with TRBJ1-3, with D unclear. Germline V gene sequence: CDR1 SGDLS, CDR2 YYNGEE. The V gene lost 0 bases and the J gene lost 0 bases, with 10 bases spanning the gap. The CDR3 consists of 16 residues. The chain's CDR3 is CASSVELALSGNTIYF. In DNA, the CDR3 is TGTGCCAGCAGCGTAGAATTAGCACTCTCTGGAAACACCATATATTTT.

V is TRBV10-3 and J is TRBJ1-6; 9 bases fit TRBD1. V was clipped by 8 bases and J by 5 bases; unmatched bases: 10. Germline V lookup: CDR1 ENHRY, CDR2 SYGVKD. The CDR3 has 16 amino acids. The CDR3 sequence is CAISIGQGRNNSPLHF. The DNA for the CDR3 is TGTGCCATCTCGATCGGACAGGGGAGGAATAATTCACCCCTCCACTTT.

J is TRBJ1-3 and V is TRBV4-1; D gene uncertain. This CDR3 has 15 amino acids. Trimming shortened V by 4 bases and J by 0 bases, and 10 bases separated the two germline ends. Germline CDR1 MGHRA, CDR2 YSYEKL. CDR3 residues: CASSLQVSSGNTIYF. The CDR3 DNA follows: TGCGCCAGCAGCCTACAAGTCAGCTCTGGAAACACCATATATTTT.

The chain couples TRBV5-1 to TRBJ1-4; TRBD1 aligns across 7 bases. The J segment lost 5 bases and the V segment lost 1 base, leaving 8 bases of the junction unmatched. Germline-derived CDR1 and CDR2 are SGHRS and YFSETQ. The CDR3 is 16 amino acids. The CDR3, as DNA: TGCGCCAGCAGCTTGCTGCCGGAGACAGGGAATGAAAAACTGTTTTTT. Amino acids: CASSLLPETGNEKLFF.

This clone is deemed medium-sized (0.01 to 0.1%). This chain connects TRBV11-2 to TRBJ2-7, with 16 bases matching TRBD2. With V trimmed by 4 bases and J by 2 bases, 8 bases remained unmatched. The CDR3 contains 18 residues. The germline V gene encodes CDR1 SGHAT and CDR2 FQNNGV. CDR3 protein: CASSSTPGLAGGTYEQYF. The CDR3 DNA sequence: TGTGCCAGCAGCTCCACCCCGGGACTAGCGGGAGGGACCTACGAGCAGTACTTC.

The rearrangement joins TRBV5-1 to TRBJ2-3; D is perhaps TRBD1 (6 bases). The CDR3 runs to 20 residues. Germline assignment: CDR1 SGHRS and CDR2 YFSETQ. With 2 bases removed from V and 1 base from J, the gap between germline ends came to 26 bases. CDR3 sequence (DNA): TGCGCCAGCAGCTTTCCCCCCGGCAGGGGATCTAACCTGGGCACAGATACGCAGTATTTT. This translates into CASSFPPGRGSNLGTDTQYF. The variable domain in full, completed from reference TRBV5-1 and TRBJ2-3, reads KAGVTQTPRYLIKTRGQQVTLSCSPISGHRSVSWYQQTPGQGLQFLFEYFSETQRNKGNFPGRFSGRQFSNSRSEMNVSTLELGDSALYLCASSFPPGRGSNLGTDTQYFGPGTRLTVL.

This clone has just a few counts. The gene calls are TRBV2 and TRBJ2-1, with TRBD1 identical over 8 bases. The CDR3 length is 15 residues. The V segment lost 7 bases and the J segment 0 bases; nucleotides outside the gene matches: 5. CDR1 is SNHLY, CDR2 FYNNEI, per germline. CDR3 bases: TGTGCCAGCAAGTCAACAGGGGGCTCCTACAATGAGCAGTTCTTC. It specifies CASKSTGGSYNEQFF.